The clone carrying this T cell receptor (beta chain) was observed a few times. Its target is not known. Template switching introduced a universal primer site, and the cDNA bore unique molecular identifiers. MiXCR, run by TCRdb on the 5' RACE reads, gives a single entry per CDR3 protein. The sample shows around 470,000 distinct CDR3 sequences, 13% to 15% of them seen only once. Every sampled donor was Caucasian and healthy. The entry originates in a study of identical twins. Study-level findings and limits: Modeled out-of-frame TCR alpha sharing in monozygotic twins fell below observed levels.

With 0 bases removed from V and 8 bases from J, the gap between germline ends came to 10 bases. Germline V lookup: CDR1 SGHRS, CDR2 YFSETQ. This CDR3 comprises 13 residues. This same sample was also taken into another study, of yellow fever vaccine responses in identical twins.

The J gene is TRBJ2-3, the V gene TRBV5-1; weak D call: TRBD1 (5 bases). Sequences were obtained from CD4+ T cells sorted from blood. The sequence derives from a woman between 18 and 29 years old in good health. This CDR3 reads CASSLAGAATQYF. As DNA, the CDR3 is TGCGCCAGCAGCTTGGCTGGGGCGGCTACGCAGTATTTT.